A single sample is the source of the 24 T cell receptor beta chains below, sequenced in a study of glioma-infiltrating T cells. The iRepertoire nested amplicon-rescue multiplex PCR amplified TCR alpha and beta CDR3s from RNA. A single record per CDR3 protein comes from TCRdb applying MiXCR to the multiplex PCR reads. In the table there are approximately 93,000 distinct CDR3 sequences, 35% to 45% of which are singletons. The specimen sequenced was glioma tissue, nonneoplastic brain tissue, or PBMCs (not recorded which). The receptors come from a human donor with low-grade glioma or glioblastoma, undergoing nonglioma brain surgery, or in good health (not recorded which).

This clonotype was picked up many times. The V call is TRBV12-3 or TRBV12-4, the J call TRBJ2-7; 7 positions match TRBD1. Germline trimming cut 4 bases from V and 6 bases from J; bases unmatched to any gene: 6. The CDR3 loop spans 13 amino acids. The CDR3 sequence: CASSSFSGGEQYF. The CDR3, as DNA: TGTGCCAGCAGTTCCTTCTCAGGGGGCGAGCAGTACTTC.

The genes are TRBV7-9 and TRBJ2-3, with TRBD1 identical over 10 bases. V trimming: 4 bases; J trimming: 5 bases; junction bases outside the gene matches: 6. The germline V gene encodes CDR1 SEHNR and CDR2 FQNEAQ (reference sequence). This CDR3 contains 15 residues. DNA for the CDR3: TGTGCCAGCAGCTCCGGGACAGGGGTAGAAGATACGCAGTATTTT. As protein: CASSSGTGVEDTQYF.

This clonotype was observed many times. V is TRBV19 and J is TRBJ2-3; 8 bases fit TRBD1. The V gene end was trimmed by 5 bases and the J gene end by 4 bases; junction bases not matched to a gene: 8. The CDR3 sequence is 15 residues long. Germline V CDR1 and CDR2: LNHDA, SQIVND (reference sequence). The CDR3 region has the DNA TGTGCCAGTAGTCCAGGACAGGGTGAGGCAGATACGCAGTATTTT. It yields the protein CASSPGQGEADTQYF.

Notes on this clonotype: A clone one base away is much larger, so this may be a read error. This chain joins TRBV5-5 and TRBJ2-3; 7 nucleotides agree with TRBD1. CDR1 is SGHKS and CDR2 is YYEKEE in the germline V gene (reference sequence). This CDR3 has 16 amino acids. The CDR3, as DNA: TGTGCCTGCAGCAGACAGACAGGGCTCGGGACAGATACGCAGTATTTT. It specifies CACSRQTGLGTDTQYF.

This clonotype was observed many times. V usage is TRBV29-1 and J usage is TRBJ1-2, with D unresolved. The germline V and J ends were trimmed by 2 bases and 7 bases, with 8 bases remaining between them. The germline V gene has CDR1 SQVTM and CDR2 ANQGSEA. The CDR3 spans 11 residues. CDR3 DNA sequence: TGCAGCGTTGAAAGGTTCAGTGGCTACACCTTC. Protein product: CSVERFSGYTF.

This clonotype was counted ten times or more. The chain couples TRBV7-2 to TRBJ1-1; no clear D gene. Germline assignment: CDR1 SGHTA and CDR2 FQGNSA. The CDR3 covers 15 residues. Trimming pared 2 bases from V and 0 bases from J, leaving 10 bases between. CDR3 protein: CASSLIWGMNTEAFF. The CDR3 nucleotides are TGTGCCAGCAGCTTAATATGGGGAATGAACACTGAAGCTTTCTTT.

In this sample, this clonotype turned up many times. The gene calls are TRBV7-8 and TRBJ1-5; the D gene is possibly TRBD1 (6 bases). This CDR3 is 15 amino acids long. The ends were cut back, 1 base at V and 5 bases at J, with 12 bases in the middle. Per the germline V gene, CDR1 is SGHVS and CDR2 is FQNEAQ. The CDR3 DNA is TGTGCCAGCAGCTTAGTTCGGGACACATATCAGCCCCAGCATTTT. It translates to CASSLVRDTYQPQHF.

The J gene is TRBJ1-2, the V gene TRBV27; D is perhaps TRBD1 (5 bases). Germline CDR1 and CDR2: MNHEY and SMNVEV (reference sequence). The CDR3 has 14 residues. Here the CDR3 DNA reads TGTGCAAGCTCGTCCCGTCGGGGGACGGATGGCTACACCTTC. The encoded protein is CASSSRRGTDGYTF.

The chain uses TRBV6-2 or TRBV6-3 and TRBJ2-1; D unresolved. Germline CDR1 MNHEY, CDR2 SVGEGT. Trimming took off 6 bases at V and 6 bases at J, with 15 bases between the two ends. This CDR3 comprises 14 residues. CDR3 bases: TGTGCCAGCAGCCCAAGGTACGGCCTCAATGAGCAGTTCTTC. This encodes CASSPRYGLNEQFF.

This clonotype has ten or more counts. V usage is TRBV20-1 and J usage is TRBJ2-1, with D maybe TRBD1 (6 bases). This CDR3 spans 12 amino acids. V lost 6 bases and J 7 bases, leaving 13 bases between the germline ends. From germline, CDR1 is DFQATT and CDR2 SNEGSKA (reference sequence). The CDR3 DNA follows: TGCAGTGCAAAGACAGGACCAAATGAGCAGTTCTTC. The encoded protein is CSAKTGPNEQFF.

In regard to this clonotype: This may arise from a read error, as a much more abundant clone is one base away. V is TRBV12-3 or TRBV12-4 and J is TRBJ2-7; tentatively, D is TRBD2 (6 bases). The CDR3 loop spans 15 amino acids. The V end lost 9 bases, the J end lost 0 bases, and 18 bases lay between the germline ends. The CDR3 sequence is CARSLGGPSSYEQYF. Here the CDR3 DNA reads TGTGCCAGAAGCCTCGGAGGGCCAAGCTCCTACGAGCAGTACTTC.

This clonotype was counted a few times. CDR3 amino acids: CASSIRDRRNTEAFF. The CDR3 DNA is TGTGCCAGCAGTATTCGGGACAGGAGGAACACTGAAGCTTTCTTT. The chain has TRBV12-3 or TRBV12-4 and TRBJ1-1, with TRBD1 identical over 8 bases. V was pared by 5 bases and J by 1 base, with 6 bases of the junction left unmatched. The CDR3 has 15 amino acids.

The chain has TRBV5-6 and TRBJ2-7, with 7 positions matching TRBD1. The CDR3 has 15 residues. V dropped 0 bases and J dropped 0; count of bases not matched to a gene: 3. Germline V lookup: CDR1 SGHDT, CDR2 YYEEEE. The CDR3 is CASSLGQGHSYEQYF. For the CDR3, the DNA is TGTGCCAGCAGCTTGGGACAGGGCCACTCCTACGAGCAGTACTTC.

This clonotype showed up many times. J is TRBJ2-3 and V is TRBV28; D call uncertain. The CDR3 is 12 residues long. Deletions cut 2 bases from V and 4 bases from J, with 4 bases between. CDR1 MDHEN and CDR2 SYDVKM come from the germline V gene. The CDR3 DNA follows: TGTGCCAGCAGTTTACGCCCAGATACGCAGTATTTT. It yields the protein CASSLRPDTQYF. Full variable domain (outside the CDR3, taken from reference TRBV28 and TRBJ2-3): DVKVTQSSRYLVKRTGEKVFLECVQDMDHENMFWYRQDPGLGLRLIYFSYDVKMKEKGDIPEGYSVSREKKERFSLILESASTNQTSMYLCASSLRPDTQYFGPGTRLTVL.

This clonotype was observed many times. Here the CDR3 reads CASSPQRNEQFF. The CDR3 coding sequence is TGTGCCAGCAGCCCCCAGCGCAATGAGCAGTTCTTC. V usage is TRBV7-9 and J usage is TRBJ2-1; D unclear. Germline V gene data show CDR1 as SEHNR and CDR2 as FQNEAQ (reference sequence). V shed 5 bases and J shed 6 bases, with 8 bases lying between them. CDR3 length: 12 amino acids.

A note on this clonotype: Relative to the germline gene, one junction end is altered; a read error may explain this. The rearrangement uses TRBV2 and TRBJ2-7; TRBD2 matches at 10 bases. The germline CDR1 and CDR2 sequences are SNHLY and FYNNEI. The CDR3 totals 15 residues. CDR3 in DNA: TGTGCCAGCAGGGAAGCGGGAGGGGGGACCTACGAGCAGTACTTC. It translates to CASREAGGGTYEQYF.

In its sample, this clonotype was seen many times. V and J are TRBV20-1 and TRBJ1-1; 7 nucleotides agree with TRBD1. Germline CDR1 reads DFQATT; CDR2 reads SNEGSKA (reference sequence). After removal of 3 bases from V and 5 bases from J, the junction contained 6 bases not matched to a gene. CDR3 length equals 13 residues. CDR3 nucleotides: TGCAGTGCTAGGACAGGGCGGCGAACTGAAGCTTTCTTT. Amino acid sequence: CSARTGRRTEAFF.

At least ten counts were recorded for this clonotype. CDR3 sequence: CASSPSRGQLNTEAFF. CDR3 DNA sequence: TGCGCCAGCAGCCCAAGCCGGGGACAACTAAACACTGAAGCTTTCTTT. The chain has TRBV5-1 and TRBJ1-1, with TRBD1 as a possible D gene (6 bases). There are 16 residues in the CDR3. V lost 4 bases to trimming and J lost 2 bases, with 18 bases between them. The germline V gene has CDR1 SGHRS and CDR2 YFSETQ.

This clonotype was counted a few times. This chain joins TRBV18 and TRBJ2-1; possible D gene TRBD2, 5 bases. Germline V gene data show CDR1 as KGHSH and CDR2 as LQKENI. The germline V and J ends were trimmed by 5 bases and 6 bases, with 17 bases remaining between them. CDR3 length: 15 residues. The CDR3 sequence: CASSTYGEGRNEQFF. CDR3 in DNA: TGTGCCAGCTCAACTTACGGGGAAGGGCGCAATGAGCAGTTCTTC.

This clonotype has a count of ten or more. The CDR3 coding sequence is TGCAGTGCCACAGACAGGGGGCGAGGCACAGATACGCAGTATTTT. It specifies CSATDRGRGTDTQYF. V and J are TRBV20-1 and TRBJ2-3, with 10 bases aligning to TRBD1. Germline CDR1 is DFQATT and CDR2 is SNEGSKA (reference sequence). After removal of 6 bases from V and 1 base from J, the junction contained 7 bases not matched to a gene. The CDR3 consists of 15 residues.

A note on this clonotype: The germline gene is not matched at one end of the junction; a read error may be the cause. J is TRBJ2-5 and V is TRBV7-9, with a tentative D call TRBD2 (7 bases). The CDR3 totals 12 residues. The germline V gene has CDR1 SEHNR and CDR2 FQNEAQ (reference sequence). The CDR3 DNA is TGTGCCAGCCAAGGGGGGGGAGAGGCCCAGTACTTC. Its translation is CASQGGGEAQYF.

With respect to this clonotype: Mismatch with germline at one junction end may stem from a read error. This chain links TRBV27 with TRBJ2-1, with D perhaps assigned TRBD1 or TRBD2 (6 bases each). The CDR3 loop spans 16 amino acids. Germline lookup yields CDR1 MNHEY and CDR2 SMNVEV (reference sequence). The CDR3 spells CASSLAAGGGYNEQLF. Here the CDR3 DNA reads TGTGCCAGCAGTTTAGCAGCGGGTGGGGGCTACAATGAGCAGCTCTTC.

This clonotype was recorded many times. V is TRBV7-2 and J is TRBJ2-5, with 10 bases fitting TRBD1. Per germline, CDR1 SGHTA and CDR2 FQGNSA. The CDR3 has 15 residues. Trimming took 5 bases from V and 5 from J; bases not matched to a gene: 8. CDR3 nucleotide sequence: TGTGCCAGCAGCCCCCGGGACAGGGGTGTCGAGACCCAGTACTTC. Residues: CASSPRDRGVETQYF.

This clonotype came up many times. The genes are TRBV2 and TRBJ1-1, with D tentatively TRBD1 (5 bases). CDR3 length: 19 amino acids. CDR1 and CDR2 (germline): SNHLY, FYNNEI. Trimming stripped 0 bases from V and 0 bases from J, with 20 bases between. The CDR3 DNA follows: TGTGCCAGCAGTGAAGCGCCGAAGACAGCCGAGGATTTGAACACTGAAGCTTTCTTT. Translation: CASSEAPKTAEDLNTEAFF.